Following are 10 T cell receptor beta chains from one sample sequenced in a study of radiotherapy plus CTLA-4 blockade in lung cancer. TCRdb keeps only in-frame clones here, not all; method: immunoSEQ multiplex PCR. The sample consists of 30,000 to 40,000 clones, more than 80% of them appearing once. The sample here was peripheral blood, taken from a patient treated with radiotherapy plus ipilimumab. All receptors come from a human donor with non-small cell lung cancer who had stable disease on radiotherapy plus ipilimumab.

The rearrangement uses TRBV11-3 and TRBJ2-1, with 10 bases fitting TRBD2. The V gene end was trimmed by 5 bases and the J gene end by 6 bases; junction bases not matched to a gene: 7. CDR3 size: 15 residues. Germline CDR1 and CDR2: SGHNT and YENEEA. The CDR3 DNA reads TGTGCCAGCAGCCGACGGACTAGCGGCACCAATGAGCAGTTCTTC. The encoded protein is CASSRRTSGTNEQFF.

The chain has TRBV29-1 and TRBJ1-2; D not resolved. The CDR3 spans 15 residues. The germline CDR1 and CDR2 sequences are SQVTM and ANQGSEA. V shed 4 bases and J shed 8 bases, with 23 bases lying between them. CDR3 residues: CSVGTSGVISEGYTF. CDR3 nucleotides: TGCAGCGTTGGGACTTCTGGTGTGATTTCGGAGGGCTACACCTTC.

The J gene is TRBJ2-7, the V gene TRBV2, with D tentatively TRBD2 (6 bases). The germline V and J ends were trimmed by 1 base and 5 bases, with 18 bases remaining between them. The germline V gene encodes CDR1 SNHLY and CDR2 FYNNEI. This CDR3 spans 16 amino acids. CDR3 protein: CASSEGLSGVTDEQYF. As DNA, the CDR3 is TGTGCCAGCAGTGAAGGCTTGTCGGGAGTAACCGACGAGCAGTACTTC.

This chain joins TRBV4-3 and TRBJ2-7; TRBD2 matches at 7 bases. Trimming at V came to 4 bases and at J to 2 bases, leaving 8 bases not matched to a gene. This CDR3 comprises 15 residues. Germline assignment: CDR1 LGHNA and CDR2 YSLEER. The CDR3 DNA reads as TGCGCCAGCAGCCCAGGACTAGGGGAGACCTACGAGCAGTACTTC. It specifies CASSPGLGETYEQYF.

Note on this clone: Other DNA variants within this sample encode the same CDR3. The V and J genes are TRBV28 and TRBJ2-7; D is unclear. The CDR3 has 12 amino acids. The germline V gene has CDR1 MDHEN and CDR2 SYDVKM. V lost 6 bases to trimming and J lost 0 bases, with 6 bases between them. The CDR3 DNA sequence: TGTGCCAGCAGCTCGTCCTCCTACGAGCAGTACTTC. Translating it yields CASSSSSYEQYF.

This chain links TRBV4-2 with TRBJ2-1; D remains unclear. The V end was cut by 2 bases, the J end by 0 bases, with 8 bases between. Germline CDR1 and CDR2: LGHNA and YNFKEQ. The CDR3 consists of 15 residues. CDR3 sequence reads: CASSQQVSSYNEQFF. For the CDR3, the DNA is TGTGCCAGCAGCCAACAGGTTAGCTCCTACAATGAGCAGTTCTTC.

The V and J genes are TRBV5-4 and TRBJ2-6; D is unclear. The CDR3 is 16 amino acids. From germline, CDR1 is SGHNT and CDR2 YYREEE (reference sequence). Trimming shortened V by 0 bases and J by 1 base, and 8 bases separated the two germline ends. The CDR3 spells CASSLGALSGANVLTF. The CDR3 coding sequence is TGTGCCAGCAGCTTGGGGGCTCTATCTGGGGCCAACGTCCTGACTTTC. Full variable domain (rest looked up from reference TRBV5-4 and TRBJ2-6): ETGVTQSPTHLIKTRGQQVTLRCSSQSGHNTVSWYQQALGQGPQFIFQYYREEENGRGNFPPRFSGLQFPNYSSELNVNALELDDSALYLCASSLGALSGANVLTFGAGSRLTVL.

The chain combines TRBV11-3 with TRBJ2-3, with TRBD1 matching over 9 bases. CDR1 is SGHNT, CDR2 YENEEA, per germline. The CDR3 totals 18 residues. The V gene end was trimmed by 1 base and the J gene end by 0 bases; junction bases not matched to a gene: 8. The CDR3 region is CASSLAFPGQGSTDTQYF. The CDR3 nucleotides are TGTGCCAGCAGCTTAGCTTTTCCGGGACAGGGAAGCACAGATACGCAGTATTTT. The full variable domain, completed using reference TRBV11-3 and TRBJ2-3, is EAGVVQSPRYKIIEKKQPVAFWCNPISGHNTLYWYLQNLGQGPELLIRYENEEAVDDSQLPKDRFSAERLKGVDSTLKIQPAELGDSAVYLCASSLAFPGQGSTDTQYFGPGTRLTVL.

The V and J genes are TRBV19 and TRBJ2-5; 8 bases map to TRBD1. The CDR3 covers 16 residues. Germline V lookup: CDR1 LNHDA, CDR2 SQIVND (reference sequence). J gave up 5 bases and V 0 bases, and 8 bases lay outside the gene matches. As DNA, the CDR3 is TGTGCCAGTAGTATAGATCCTGGCAGGGGGCTGGAGACCCAGTACTTC. Translated, it gives CASSIDPGRGLETQYF.

V and J are TRBV2 and TRBJ2-1; 10 nucleotides align to TRBD2. Germline CDR1 is SNHLY and CDR2 is FYNNEI. The CDR3 has 14 residues. With V trimmed by 6 bases and J by 7 bases, 6 bases remained unmatched. Here the CDR3 DNA reads TGTGCCAGCAGGGGACTAGCGAATACTAATGAGCAGTTCTTC. Protein: CASRGLANTNEQFF.